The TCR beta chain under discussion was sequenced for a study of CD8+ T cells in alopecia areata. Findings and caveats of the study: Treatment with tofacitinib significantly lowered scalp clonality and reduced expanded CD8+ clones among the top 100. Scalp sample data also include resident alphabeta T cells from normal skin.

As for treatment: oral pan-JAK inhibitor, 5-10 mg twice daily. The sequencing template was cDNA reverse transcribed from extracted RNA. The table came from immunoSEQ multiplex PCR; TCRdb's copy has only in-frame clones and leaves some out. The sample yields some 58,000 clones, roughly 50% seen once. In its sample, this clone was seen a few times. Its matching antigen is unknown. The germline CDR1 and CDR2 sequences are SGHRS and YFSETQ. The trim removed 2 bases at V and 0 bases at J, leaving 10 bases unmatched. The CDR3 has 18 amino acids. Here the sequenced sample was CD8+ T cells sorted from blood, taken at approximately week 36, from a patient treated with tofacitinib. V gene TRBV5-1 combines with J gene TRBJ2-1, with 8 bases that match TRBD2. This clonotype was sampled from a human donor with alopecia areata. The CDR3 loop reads CASSFPLAGRSSYNEQFF. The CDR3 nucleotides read TGCGCCAGCAGCTTTCCTTTAGCGGGACGGAGCTCCTACAATGAGCAGTTCTTC.